This T cell receptor beta chain was documented in a study of shared clonotypes between healthy human individuals. Broader study findings: Genetic and exposure-history diversity was limited by the few donors. Sequencing depth was expected to affect clonotype sharing among donors. Estimated clonotype richness was generally higher in naive than memory subsets.

Concerning this clone itself: Its antigen is undetermined.

Profiling relied on immunoSEQ multiplex PCR, and the TCRdb table lists in-frame clones only, not all of them. The table has millions of clones, 90% to 95% seen once. The trim removed 1 base at V and 6 bases at J, leaving 8 bases unmatched. The CDR3 is 15 residues long. CDR1 is GTSNPN, CDR2 SVGIG, per germline (reference sequence). The naive CD8 fraction comprised CD45RO-negative cells positively selected for CCR7 and excluded terminally differentiated effector memory CD45RA+ cells. The sequence derives from a man between 18 and 29 years old in good health. Some clones in this sample may be carry-over from other donors' samples. Sequencing was done on a sample of naive CD8+ T cells from PBMCs. This chain joins TRBV30 and TRBJ2-7, with 11 bases fitting TRBD2. For the CDR3, the DNA is TGTGCCTGGAGTGATAGCGGGAGGGCCGTAACCGAGCAGTACTTC. Translated: CAWSDSGRAVTEQYF. Full variable domain (remainder filled in from reference TRBV30 and TRBJ2-7): SQTIHQWPATLVQPVGSPLSLECTVEGTSNPNLYWYRQAAGRGLQLLFYSVGIGQISSEVPQNLSASRPQDRQFILSSKKLLLSDSGFYLCAWSDSGRAVTEQYFGPGTRLTVT.